Below are 11 T cell receptor beta chains sequenced from a single sample in a study of metastatic and nonmetastatic thyroid tumors. TCRdb reprocessed the PCR reads using MiXCR. Counted here are about 27,000 clones, around a sixth occurring once; the ten biggest clones make up approximately 6.1%. The entire patient cohort was treatment-naive prior to thyroid surgery. Specimen: blood. These receptors all stem from a male donor with papillary thyroid cancer or a benign thyroid nodule (not recorded which). Some clones in this sample may be carry-over from other donors' samples.

The chain couples TRBV20-1 to TRBJ2-3; D unclear. The V end was cut by 3 bases, the J end by 7 bases, with 11 bases between. The CDR3 covers 12 residues. From germline, CDR1 is DFQATT and CDR2 SNEGSKA (reference sequence). CDR3 DNA sequence: TGCAGTGCTAGGGACCGTCAGTATACGCAGTATTTT. This translates into CSARDRQYTQYF.

This clone is deemed medium-sized. The CDR3 sequence is CASSGDSPHNEQFF. In DNA, the CDR3 is TGTGCCAGCAGTGGAGACAGCCCTCACAATGAGCAGTTCTTC. The chain carries TRBV6-4 and TRBJ2-1, with D possibly TRBD1 on 5 matching bases. The germline V and J ends were trimmed by 4 bases and 5 bases, with 12 bases remaining between them. Germline V gives CDR1 MRHNA, CDR2 SNTAGT. The CDR3 contains 14 residues.

Note on this clone: At one end, the junction sequence differs from germline, possibly due to a read error. The chain links TRBV27 to TRBJ2-1, with 10 nucleotides matching TRBD2. The CDR3 length is 17 residues. Germline V CDR1 and CDR2: MNHEY, SMNVEV (reference sequence). CDR3: CASSLEASGSLNNEQLF. CDR3 nucleotide sequence: TGTGCCAGCAGTTTAGAGGCTAGCGGGAGTCTCAACAATGAGCAGTTATTC.

This clone was detected many times. The chain joins TRBV2 to TRBJ1-4; D gene ambiguous. CDR1 and CDR2 (germline): SNHLY, FYNNEI. Trimming took 6 bases from V and 0 from J, leaving 8 bases between them. This CDR3 spans 14 amino acids. CDR3 DNA: TGTGCCAGCAGAACTCTTGCAACTAATGAAAAACTGTTTTTT. As protein: CASRTLATNEKLFF.

The CDR3 sequence is CSARDRREWTQYF. CDR3 DNA: TGCAGTGCTAGAGATCGCCGGGAGTGGACCCAGTACTTC. This chain joins TRBV20-1 and TRBJ2-5; D possibly corresponds to TRBD2 (6 bases). V shed 0 bases and J shed 7 bases, with 12 bases lying between them. The germline CDR1 and CDR2 sequences are DFQATT and SNEGSKA (reference sequence). The CDR3 is made up of 13 amino acids.

There are a few counts of this clone. This chain's CDR3 is CASSYSNPAEGQYF. Here the CDR3 DNA reads TGTGCCAGCAGTTACTCGAATCCCGCGGAGGGGCAGTACTTC. The V gene is TRBV6-6, the J gene TRBJ2-7; D possibly corresponds to TRBD2 (6 bases). Trimming left V 0 bases short and J 9 bases short, with 15 bases between. The CDR3 consists of 14 residues. Per germline, CDR1 MNHNY and CDR2 SVGAGI (reference sequence).

This clone was seen at least ten times. The genes are TRBV10-1 and TRBJ2-5; 10 bases map to TRBD2. Germline V gene sequence: CDR1 WNHNN, CDR2 SYGVQD (reference sequence). After removal of 0 bases from V and 4 bases from J, the junction contained 5 bases not matched to a gene. The CDR3 has 16 amino acids. The CDR3 here is CASSESLAGGGETQYF. CDR3 nucleotide sequence: TGCGCCAGCAGTGAGTCTTTAGCGGGAGGCGGAGAGACCCAGTACTTC.

This rearrangement joins TRBV4-1 to TRBJ2-5, with TRBD2 matching over 15 bases. Germline CDR1 is MGHRA and CDR2 is YSYEKL. The V and J ends lost 0 bases and 1 base, in that order; junction bases with no gene match: 9. This CDR3 is built from 20 residues. The DNA of the CDR3 is TGCGCCAGCAGCCAAGATCTATATGGGACTAGCGGGAGGAGCCAAGAGACCCAGTACTTC. It yields the protein CASSQDLYGTSGRSQETQYF.

This clone was picked up many times. The rearrangement joins TRBV25-1 to TRBJ2-7, with D hard to call. The germline V gene encodes CDR1 MGHDK and CDR2 SYGVNS. With 1 base removed from V and 2 bases from J, the gap between germline ends came to 9 bases. The CDR3 sequence is 14 residues long. For the CDR3, the DNA is TGTGCCAGCAGTGAATCTGCCAAGACCTACGAGCAGTACTTC. Protein sequence: CASSESAKTYEQYF.

This clone has only a few counts. The rearrangement uses TRBV6-5 and TRBJ2-1, with D possibly matching TRBD1 (5 bases). V was shortened by 0 bases and J by 3 bases, with 6 bases between the two germline ends. The CDR3 has 14 residues. Germline V gene lookup returns CDR1 MNHEY and CDR2 SVGAGI. CDR3 sequence (DNA): TGTGCCAGCAGTTACTCTAGGGGCTACAATGAGCAGTTCTTC. Its protein is CASSYSRGYNEQFF.

Ten or more counts support this clone. The V and J genes are TRBV5-1 and TRBJ2-3, with a tentative D call TRBD2 (5 bases). V lost 3 bases to trimming and J lost 6 bases, with 17 bases between them. The CDR3 has 15 residues. Germline V gives CDR1 SGHRS, CDR2 YFSETQ. The CDR3 sequence: CASSSSRSRRDTQYF. The CDR3, as DNA: TGCGCCAGCAGCTCGTCGAGATCACGGAGGGATACGCAGTATTTT. The full variable domain, rest sourced from reference TRBV5-1 and TRBJ2-3, is KAGVTQTPRYLIKTRGQQVTLSCSPISGHRSVSWYQQTPGQGLQFLFEYFSETQRNKGNFPGRFSGRQFSNSRSEMNVSTLELGDSALYLCASSSSRSRRDTQYFGPGTRLTVL.